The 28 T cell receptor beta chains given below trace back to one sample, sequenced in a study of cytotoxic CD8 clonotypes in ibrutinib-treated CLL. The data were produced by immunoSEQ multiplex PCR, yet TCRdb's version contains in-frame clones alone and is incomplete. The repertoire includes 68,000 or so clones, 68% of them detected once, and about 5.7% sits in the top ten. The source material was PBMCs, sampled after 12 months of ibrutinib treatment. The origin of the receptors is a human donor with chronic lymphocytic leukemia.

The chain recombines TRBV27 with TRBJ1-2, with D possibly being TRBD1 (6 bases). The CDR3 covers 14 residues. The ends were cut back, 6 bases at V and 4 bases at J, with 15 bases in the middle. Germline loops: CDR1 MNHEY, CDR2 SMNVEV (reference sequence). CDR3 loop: CASRVGGNPYGYTF. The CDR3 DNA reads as TGTGCCAGCAGGGTAGGGGGTAACCCCTATGGCTACACCTTC.

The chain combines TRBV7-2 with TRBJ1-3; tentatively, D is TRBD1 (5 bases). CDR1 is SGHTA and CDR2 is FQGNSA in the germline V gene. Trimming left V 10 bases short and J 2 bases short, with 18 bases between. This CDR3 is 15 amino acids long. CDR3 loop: CAIKATGVTGNTIYF. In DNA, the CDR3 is TGTGCCATCAAAGCAACGGGGGTAACTGGAAACACCATATATTTT.

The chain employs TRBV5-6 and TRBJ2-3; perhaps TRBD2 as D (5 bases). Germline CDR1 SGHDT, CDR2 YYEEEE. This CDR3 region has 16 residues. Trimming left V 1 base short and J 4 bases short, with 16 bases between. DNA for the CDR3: TGTGCCAGCAGCTTGTCGAGGGTATCGCATCCAGATACGCAGTATTTT. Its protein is CASSLSRVSHPDTQYF.

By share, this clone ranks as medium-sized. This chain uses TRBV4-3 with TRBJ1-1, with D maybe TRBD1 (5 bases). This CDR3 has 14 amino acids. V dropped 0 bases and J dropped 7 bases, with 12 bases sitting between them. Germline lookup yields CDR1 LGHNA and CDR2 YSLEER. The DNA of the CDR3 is TGCGCCAGCAGCCAAGATCCAGGGCTTATTGAAGCTTTCTTT. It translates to CASSQDPGLIEAFF.

CDR3 loop: CASSFSGGNQPQHF. The CDR3 DNA sequence: TGTGCCAGCAGTTTTTCAGGGGGCAATCAGCCCCAGCATTTT. The V and J genes are TRBV6-1 and TRBJ1-5, with D perhaps matching TRBD1 (6 bases). Trimming removed 5 bases from V and 2 bases from J, with 10 bases in between. Germline CDR1 and CDR2: MNHNS and SASEGT. The CDR3 contains 14 residues.

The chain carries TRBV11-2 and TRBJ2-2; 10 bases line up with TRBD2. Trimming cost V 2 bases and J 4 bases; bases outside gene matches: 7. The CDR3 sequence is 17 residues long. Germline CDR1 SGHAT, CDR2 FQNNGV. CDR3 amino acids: CASSLSSGGLSTGELFF. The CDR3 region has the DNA TGTGCCAGCAGCTTAAGTAGCGGGGGGTTATCCACCGGGGAGCTGTTTTTT. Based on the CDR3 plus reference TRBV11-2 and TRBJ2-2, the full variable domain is EAGVAQSPRYKIIEKRQSVAFWCNPISGHATLYWYQQILGQGPKLLIQFQNNGVVDDSQLPKDRFSAERLKGVDSTLKIQPAKLEDSAVYLCASSLSSGGLSTGELFFGEGSRLTVL.

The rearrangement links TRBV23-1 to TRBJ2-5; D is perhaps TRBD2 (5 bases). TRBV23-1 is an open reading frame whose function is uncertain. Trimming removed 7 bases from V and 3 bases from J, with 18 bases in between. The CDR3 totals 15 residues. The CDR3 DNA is TGCGCCAGCATTATGGGGAGAGGACCGAAAGAGACCCAGTACTTC. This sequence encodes CASIMGRGPKETQYF.

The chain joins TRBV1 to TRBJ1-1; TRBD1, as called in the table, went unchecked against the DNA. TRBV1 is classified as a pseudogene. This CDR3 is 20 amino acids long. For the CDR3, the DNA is TGCACCAGCAGCAATCCGCGAAGGGGGCGCCCCCAGGGGATGAACACTGAAGCTTTCTTT. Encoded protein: CTSSNPRRGRPQGMNTEAFF.

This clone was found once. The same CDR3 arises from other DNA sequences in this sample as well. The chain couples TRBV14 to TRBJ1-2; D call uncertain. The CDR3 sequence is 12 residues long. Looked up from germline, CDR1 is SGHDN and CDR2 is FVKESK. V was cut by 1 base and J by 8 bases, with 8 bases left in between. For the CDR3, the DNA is TGTGCCAGCAGCCAAGGGCTCGGCGGCTACACCTTC. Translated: CASSQGLGGYTF.

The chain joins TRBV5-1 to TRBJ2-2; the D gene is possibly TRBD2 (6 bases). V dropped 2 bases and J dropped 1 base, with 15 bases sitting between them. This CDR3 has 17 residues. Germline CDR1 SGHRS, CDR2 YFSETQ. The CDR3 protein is CASSFTSSTLNTGELFF. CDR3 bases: TGCGCCAGCAGCTTCACTAGCTCAACATTGAACACCGGGGAGCTGTTTTTT.

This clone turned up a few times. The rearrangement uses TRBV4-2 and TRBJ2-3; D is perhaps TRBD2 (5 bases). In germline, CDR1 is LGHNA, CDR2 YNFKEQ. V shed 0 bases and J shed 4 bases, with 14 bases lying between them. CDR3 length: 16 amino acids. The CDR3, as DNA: TGTGCCAGCAGCCAAGATCCCGGCGGAGGCCCAGATACGCAGTATTTT. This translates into CASSQDPGGGPDTQYF.

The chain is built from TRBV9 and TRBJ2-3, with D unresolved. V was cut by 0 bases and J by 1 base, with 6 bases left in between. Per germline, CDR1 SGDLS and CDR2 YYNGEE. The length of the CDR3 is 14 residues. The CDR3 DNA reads TGTGCCAGCAGCGTAGAAAGGGGCACAGATACGCAGTATTTT. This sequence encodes CASSVERGTDTQYF.

In DNA, the CDR3 is TGCGCCAGCAGGGGGTCCTGGGACAGGAGTTCCTACGAGCAGTACTTC. This encodes CASRGSWDRSSYEQYF. The gene calls are TRBV5-1 and TRBJ2-7; 8 bases match TRBD1. CDR3 length equals 16 residues. Germline CDR1 SGHRS, CDR2 YFSETQ. V lost 5 bases, J lost 1 base, and 11 bases stayed unmatched.

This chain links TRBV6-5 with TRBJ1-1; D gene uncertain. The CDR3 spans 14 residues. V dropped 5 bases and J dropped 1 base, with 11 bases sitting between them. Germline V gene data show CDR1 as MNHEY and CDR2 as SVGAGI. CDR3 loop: CASSRVQTNTEAFF. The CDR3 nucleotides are TGTGCCAGCAGTCGAGTACAGACGAACACTGAAGCTTTCTTT.

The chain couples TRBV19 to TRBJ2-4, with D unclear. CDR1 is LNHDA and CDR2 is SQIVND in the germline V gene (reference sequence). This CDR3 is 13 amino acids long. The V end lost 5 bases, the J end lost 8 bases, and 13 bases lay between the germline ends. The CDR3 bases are TGTGCCAGTAGTCGAGACCGCGGAGACATTCAGTACTTC. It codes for CASSRDRGDIQYF. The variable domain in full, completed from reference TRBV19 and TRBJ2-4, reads DGGITQSPKYLFRKEGQNVTLSCEQNLNHDAMYWYRQDPGQGLRLIYYSQIVNDFQKGDIAEGYSVSREKKESFPLTVTSAQKNPTAFYLCASSRDRGDIQYFGAGTRLSVL.

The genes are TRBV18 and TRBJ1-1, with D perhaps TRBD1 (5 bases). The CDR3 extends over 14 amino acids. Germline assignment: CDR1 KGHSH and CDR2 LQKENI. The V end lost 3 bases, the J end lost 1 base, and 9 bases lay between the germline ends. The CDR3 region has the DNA TGTGCCAGCTCACCCACCCAGGGGAACACTGAAGCTTTCTTT. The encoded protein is CASSPTQGNTEAFF.

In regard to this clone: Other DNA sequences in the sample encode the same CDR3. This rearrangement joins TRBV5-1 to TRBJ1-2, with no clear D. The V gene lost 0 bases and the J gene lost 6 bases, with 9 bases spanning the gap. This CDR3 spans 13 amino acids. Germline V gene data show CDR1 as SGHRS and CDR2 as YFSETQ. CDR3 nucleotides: TGCGCCAGCAGCTTGGCCGGGAGTGATGGCTACACCTTC. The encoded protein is CASSLAGSDGYTF.

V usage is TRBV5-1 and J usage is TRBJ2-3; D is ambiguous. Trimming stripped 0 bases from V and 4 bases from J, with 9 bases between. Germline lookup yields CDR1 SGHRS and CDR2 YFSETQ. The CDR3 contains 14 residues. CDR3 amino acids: CASSLEGLPDTQYF. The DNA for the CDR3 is TGCGCCAGCAGCTTGGAGGGCCTTCCAGATACGCAGTATTTT. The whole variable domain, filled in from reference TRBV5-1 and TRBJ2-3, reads KAGVTQTPRYLIKTRGQQVTLSCSPISGHRSVSWYQQTPGQGLQFLFEYFSETQRNKGNFPGRFSGRQFSNSRSEMNVSTLELGDSALYLCASSLEGLPDTQYFGPGTRLTVL.

The CDR3 sequence: CASSWGLAGDYEQYF. The CDR3 coding sequence is TGTGCCAGCAGCTGGGGACTAGCGGGGGACTACGAGCAGTACTTC. V gene TRBV7-8 combines with J gene TRBJ2-7; the match to TRBD2 covers 14 bases. The CDR3 length is 15 residues. The germline gives CDR1 SGHVS, CDR2 FQNEAQ. V dropped 4 bases and J dropped 3; count of bases not matched to a gene: 2.

The CDR3 is CASSLENPRSSYNSPLHF. The CDR3, as DNA: TGTGCCAGCAGCTTAGAGAACCCAAGGAGCTCCTATAATTCACCCCTCCACTTT. The chain is built from TRBV7-2 and TRBJ1-6; D not resolved. This CDR3 spans 18 amino acids. CDR1 and CDR2 (germline): SGHTA, FQGNSA. V dropped 1 base and J dropped 0 bases, with 13 bases sitting between them.

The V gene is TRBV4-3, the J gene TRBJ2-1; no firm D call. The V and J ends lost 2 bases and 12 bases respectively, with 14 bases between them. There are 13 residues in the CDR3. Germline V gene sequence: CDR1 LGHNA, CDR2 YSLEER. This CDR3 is CASSQSLELRQFF. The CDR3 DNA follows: TGCGCCAGCAGCCAATCCCTTGAGCTACGGCAGTTCTTC.

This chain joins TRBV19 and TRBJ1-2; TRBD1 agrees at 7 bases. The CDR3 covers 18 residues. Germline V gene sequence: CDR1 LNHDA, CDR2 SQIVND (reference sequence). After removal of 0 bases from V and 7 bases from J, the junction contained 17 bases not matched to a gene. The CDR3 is CASSIDLQGGPHRSGYTF. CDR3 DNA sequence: TGTGCCAGTAGTATAGATCTCCAGGGGGGACCCCACAGGAGTGGCTACACCTTC.

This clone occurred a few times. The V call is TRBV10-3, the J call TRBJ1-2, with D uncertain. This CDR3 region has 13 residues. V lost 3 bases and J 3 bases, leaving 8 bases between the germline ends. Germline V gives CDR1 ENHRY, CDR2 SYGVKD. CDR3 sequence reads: CAISDVKYYGYTF. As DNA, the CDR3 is TGTGCCATCAGTGATGTTAAATACTATGGCTACACCTTC.

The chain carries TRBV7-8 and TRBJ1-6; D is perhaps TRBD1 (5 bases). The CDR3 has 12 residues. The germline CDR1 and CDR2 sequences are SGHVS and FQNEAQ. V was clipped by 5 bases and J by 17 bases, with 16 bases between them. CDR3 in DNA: TGTGCCAGCAGCCCCGGGGTGGGACGGTTCCACTTT. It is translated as CASSPGVGRFHF.

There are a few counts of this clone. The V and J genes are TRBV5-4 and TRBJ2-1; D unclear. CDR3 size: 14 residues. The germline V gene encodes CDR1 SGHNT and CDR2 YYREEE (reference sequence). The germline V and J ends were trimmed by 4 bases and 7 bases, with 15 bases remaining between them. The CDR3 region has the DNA TGTGCCAGCAGCGGCCCCCGGTTTGGGAATGAGCAGTTCTTC. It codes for CASSGPRFGNEQFF.

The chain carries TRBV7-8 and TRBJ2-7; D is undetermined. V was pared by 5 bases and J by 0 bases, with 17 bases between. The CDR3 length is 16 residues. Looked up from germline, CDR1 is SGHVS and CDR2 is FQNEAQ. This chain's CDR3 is CASSPKPGPFSYEQYF. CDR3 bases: TGTGCCAGCAGCCCAAAACCGGGTCCCTTCTCCTACGAGCAGTACTTC.

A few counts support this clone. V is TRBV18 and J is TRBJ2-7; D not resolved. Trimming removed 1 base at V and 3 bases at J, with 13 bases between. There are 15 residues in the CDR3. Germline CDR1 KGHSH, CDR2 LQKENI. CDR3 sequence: CASSPLMSVGYEQYF. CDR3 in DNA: TGTGCCAGCTCACCACTGATGTCCGTAGGCTACGAGCAGTACTTC.

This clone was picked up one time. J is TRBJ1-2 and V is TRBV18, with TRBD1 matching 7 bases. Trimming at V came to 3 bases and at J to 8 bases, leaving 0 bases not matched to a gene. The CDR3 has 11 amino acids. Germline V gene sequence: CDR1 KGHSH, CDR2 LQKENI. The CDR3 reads CASSPGQGYTF. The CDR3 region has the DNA TGTGCCAGCTCACCGGGACAGGGCTACACCTTC. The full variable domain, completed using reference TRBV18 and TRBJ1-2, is NAGVMQNPRHLVRRRGQEARLRCSPMKGHSHVYWYRQLPEEGLKFMVYLQKENIIDESGMPKERFSAEFPKEGPSILRIQQVVRGDSAAYFCASSPGQGYTFGSGTRLTVV.